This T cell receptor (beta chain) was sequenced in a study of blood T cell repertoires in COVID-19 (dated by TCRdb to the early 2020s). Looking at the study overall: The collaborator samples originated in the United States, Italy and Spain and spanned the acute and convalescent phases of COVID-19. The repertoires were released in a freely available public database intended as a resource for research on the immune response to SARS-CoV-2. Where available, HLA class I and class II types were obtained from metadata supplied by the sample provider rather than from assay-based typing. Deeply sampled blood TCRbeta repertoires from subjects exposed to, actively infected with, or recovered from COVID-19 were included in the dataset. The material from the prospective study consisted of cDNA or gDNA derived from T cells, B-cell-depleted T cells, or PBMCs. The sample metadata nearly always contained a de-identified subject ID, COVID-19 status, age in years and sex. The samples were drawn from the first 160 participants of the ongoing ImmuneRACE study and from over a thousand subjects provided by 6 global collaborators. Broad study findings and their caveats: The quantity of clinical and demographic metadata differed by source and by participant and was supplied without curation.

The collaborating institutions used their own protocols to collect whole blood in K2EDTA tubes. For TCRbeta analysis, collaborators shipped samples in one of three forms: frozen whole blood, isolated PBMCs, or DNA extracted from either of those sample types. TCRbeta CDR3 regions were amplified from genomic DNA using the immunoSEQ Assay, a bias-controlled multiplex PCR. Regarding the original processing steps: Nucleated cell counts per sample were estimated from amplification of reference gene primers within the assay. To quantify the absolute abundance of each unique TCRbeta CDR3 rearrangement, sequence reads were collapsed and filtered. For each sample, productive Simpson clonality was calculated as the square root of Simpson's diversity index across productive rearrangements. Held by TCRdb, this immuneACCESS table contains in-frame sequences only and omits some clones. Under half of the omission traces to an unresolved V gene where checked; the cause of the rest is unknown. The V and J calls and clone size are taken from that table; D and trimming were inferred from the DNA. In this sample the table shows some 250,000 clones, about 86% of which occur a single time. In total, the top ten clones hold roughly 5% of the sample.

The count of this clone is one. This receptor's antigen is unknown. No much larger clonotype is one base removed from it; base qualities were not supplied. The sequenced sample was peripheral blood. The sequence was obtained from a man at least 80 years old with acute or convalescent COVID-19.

The CDR3 reads as follows: CASVNPGQGRNQPQHF. Here is the DNA: TGTGCCAGCGTAAACCCGGGACAGGGCCGCAATCAGCCCCAGCATTTT. Recombination joined TRBV28 with TRBJ1-5, and TRBD1 aligns with 9 junction nucleotides. CDR1 and CDR2 were assigned from the germline V gene as MDHEN and SYDVKM. The CDR3 covers 16 residues, taking in both the cysteine and the phenylalanine. CDR3 DNA only is kept here, 48 bases in frame from base 1. V has 8 bases trimmed and J has 2 bases trimmed; junction bases matching no gene number 10.